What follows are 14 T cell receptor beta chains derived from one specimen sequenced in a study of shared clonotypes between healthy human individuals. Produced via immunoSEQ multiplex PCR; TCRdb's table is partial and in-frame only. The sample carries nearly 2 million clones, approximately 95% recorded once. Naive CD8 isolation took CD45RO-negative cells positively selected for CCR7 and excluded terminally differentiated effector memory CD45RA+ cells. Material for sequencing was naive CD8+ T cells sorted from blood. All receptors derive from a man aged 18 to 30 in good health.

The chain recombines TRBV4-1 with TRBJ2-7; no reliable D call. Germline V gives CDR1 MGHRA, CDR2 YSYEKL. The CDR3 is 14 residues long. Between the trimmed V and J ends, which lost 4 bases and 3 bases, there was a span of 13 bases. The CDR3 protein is CASSPSELIYEQYF. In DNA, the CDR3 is TGCGCCAGCAGCCCCTCAGAGTTAATCTACGAGCAGTACTTC.

The CDR3 region has the DNA TGTGCCAGCAGCGCCCAGGGCAGCTCCTACAATGAGCAGTTCTTC. Its protein product is CASSAQGSSYNEQFF. The rearrangement joins TRBV13 to TRBJ2-1, with TRBD1 as a possible D gene (5 bases). Germline values: CDR1 PRHDT, CDR2 FYEKMQ (reference sequence). The V and J ends lost 5 bases and 0 bases respectively, with 11 bases between them. The CDR3 spans 15 residues.

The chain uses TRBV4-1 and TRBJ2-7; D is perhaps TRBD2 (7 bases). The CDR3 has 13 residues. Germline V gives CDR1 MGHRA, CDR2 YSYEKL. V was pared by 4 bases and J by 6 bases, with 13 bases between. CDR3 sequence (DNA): TGCGCCAGCAGCCCGCGGAGGGGGGGCGAGCAGTACTTC. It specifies CASSPRRGGEQYF.

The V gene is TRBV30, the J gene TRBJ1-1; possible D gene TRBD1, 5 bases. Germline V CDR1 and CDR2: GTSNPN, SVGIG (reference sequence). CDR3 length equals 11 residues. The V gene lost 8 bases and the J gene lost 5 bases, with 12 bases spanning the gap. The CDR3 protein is CAGGGITEAFF. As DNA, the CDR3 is TGTGCCGGGGGGGGTATTACTGAAGCTTTCTTT.

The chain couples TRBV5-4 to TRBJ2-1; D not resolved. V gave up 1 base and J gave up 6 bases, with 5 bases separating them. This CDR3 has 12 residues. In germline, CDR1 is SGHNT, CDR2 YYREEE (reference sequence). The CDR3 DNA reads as TGTGCCAGCAGCTTGAACAGCAATGAGCAGTTCTTC. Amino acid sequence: CASSLNSNEQFF. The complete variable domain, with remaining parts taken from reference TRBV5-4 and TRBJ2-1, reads ETGVTQSPTHLIKTRGQQVTLRCSSQSGHNTVSWYQQALGQGPQFIFQYYREEENGRGNFPPRFSGLQFPNYSSELNVNALELDDSALYLCASSLNSNEQFFGPGTRLTVL.

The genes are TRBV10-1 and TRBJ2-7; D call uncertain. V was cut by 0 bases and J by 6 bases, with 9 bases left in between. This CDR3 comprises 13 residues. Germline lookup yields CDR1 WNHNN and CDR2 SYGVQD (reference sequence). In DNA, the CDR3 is TGCGCCAGCAGTGAGTCAGGGTCGGGCGAGCAGTACTTC. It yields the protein CASSESGSGEQYF.

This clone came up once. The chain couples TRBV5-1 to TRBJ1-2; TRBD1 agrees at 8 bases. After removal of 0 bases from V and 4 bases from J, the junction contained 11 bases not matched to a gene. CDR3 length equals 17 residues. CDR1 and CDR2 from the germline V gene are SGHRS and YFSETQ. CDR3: CASSLGTGFASSYGYTF. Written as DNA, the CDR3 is TGCGCCAGCAGCTTGGGGACAGGGTTCGCTTCGAGCTATGGCTACACCTTC.

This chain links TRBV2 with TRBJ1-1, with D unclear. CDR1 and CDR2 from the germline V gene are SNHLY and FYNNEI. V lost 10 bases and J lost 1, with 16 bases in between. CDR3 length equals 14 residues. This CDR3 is CANAHPEGNTEAFF. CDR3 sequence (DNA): TGTGCCAACGCCCATCCGGAGGGGAACACTGAAGCTTTCTTT.

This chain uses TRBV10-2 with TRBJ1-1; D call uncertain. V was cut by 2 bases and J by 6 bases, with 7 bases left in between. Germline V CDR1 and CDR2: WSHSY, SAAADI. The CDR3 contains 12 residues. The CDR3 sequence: CASSEDDSEAFF. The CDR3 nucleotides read TGCGCCAGCAGTGAGGACGATTCTGAAGCTTTCTTT.

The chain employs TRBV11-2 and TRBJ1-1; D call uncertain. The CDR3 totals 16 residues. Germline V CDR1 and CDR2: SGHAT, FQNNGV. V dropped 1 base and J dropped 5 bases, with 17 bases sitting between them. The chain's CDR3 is CASSLGPGRAGTEAFF. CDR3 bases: TGTGCCAGCAGCTTAGGACCGGGTCGGGCGGGGACTGAAGCTTTCTTT.

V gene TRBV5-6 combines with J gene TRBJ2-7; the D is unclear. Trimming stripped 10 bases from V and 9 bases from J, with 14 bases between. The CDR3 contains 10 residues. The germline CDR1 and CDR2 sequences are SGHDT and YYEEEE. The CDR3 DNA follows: TGTGCCTTCAGGTTCGACTGGCAGTACTTC. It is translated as CAFRFDWQYF.

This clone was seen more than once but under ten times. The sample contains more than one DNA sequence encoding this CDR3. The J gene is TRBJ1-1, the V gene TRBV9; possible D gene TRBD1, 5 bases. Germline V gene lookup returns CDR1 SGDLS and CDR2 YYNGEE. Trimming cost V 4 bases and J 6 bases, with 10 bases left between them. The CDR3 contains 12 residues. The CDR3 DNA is TGTGCCAGCAGCCCGCCGGGGCCTGAAGCTTTCTTT. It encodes CASSPPGPEAFF.

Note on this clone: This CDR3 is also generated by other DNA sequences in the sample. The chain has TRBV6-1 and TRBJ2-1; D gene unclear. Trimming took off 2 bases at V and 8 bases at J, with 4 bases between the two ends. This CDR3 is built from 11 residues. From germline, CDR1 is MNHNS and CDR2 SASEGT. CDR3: CASSELDEQFF. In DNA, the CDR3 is TGTGCCAGCAGTGAATTAGATGAGCAGTTCTTC.

Here the CDR3 reads CASSLADGHAFF. CDR3 DNA sequence: TGTGCCAGCAGCTTAGCGGATGGACACGCTTTCTTT. V and J are TRBV7-9 and TRBJ1-1; a possible D gene is TRBD1 (5 bases). Germline assignment: CDR1 SEHNR and CDR2 FQNEAQ (reference sequence). The CDR3 runs 12 residues. V was shortened by 0 bases and J by 11 bases, with 10 bases between the two germline ends.